A single sample gave rise to the 3 T cell receptor beta chains below, sequenced in a study of Graves' ophthalmopathy and Graves' hyperthyroidism. The authors amplified TCR beta CDR3 regions, and they did so from RNA transcripts for repertoire sequencing. The first round was an RT-PCR with HTBI primers, and the second round was a multiplex PCR. Via MiXCR, TCRdb re-called the multiplex PCR reads, giving one row per CDR3 protein. Among about 230,000 distinct CDR3 sequences listed, around 50% were seen once. The sample was peripheral blood. The receptors were gathered from an adult man with Graves' ophthalmopathy.

The chain couples TRBV25-1 to TRBJ2-6; TRBD2 matches 9 bases. V lost 3 bases and J lost 0; bases outside the gene matches: 9. Germline CDR1 is MGHDK and CDR2 is SYGVNS. This CDR3 spans 19 amino acids. The CDR3 is CASSDLVGTSHSGANVLTF. CDR3 DNA: TGTGCCAGCAGTGATCTCGTCGGGACTAGCCACTCTGGGGCCAACGTCCTGACTTTC.

Notes on this clonotype: The junction does not match germline at one end; this may be a read error. CDR3 in amino acids: CASSDAGTNEKLFF. CDR3 nucleotides: TGCGCCAGCAGTGACGCCGGGACTAATGAAAAACTGTTTTTT. This chain uses TRBV2 with TRBJ1-4; D gene uncertain. The CDR3 spans 14 residues. CDR1 is SNHLY, CDR2 FYNNEI, per germline.

This clonotype has ten or more counts. This chain joins TRBV29-1 and TRBJ1-2; 9 bases map to TRBD1. This CDR3 has 11 amino acids. The J segment lost 3 bases and the V segment lost 7 bases, leaving 0 bases of the junction unmatched. CDR1 SQVTM and CDR2 ANQGSEA come from the germline V gene. In nucleotides, the CDR3 is TGCAGCGGGGACAGGGACTATGGCTACACCTTC. It translates to CSGDRDYGYTF.